This T cell receptor beta chain was sequenced for a study of T cells in Graves' hyperthyroidism and ophthalmopathy. Study-level findings and limits: In simple terms, a model built on 13 V-J features told ophthalmopathy apart from stable hyperthyroidism.

The investigators amplified TCR beta CDR3 regions from RNA transcripts. Primed by the HTBI set, a first-round RT-PCR was run on the TCR CDR3. TCRdb called the multiplex PCR reads again in MiXCR, with one record for every CDR3 protein. The sample comprises over 500,000 distinct CDR3 sequences, roughly 15% of which are singletons, and approximately 15% rests with the top ten. This clonotype has at least ten counts. Its antigen is as yet unknown. Germline loops: CDR1 LNHDA, CDR2 SQIVND (reference sequence). The CDR3 length is 14 residues. V dropped 6 bases and J dropped 5; count of bases not matched to a gene: 7.

The sequenced sample consisted of blood. This clonotype was obtained from a woman aged 40 to 50 with Graves' hyperthyroidism. The chain has TRBV19 and TRBJ2-3; 8 bases line up with TRBD1. The CDR3: CASSPGTGKDTQYF. CDR3 nucleotide sequence: TGTGCCAGTAGCCCCGGGACAGGAAAAGATACGCAGTATTTT. Filled out from reference TRBV19 and TRBJ2-3, the complete variable domain reads DGGITQSPKYLFRKEGQNVTLSCEQNLNHDAMYWYRQDPGQGLRLIYYSQIVNDFQKGDIAEGYSVSREKKESFPLTVTSAQKNPTAFYLCASSPGTGKDTQYFGPGTRLTVL.